This TCR beta chain was observed in a study of ipilimumab plus nivolumab after autologous stem cell transplantation (dated by TCRdb to the early 2020s). About the study as a whole: The median number of doses that trial patients received was 5 for ipilimumab and about 8 for nivolumab. High-risk transplant-naive patients and patients relapsing within 3 years of a first autologous transplant were included in the myeloma cohort. Some 35 patients made up the trial's intent-to-treat population. Patients with high-risk diffuse large B cell lymphoma, mature T cell lymphoma, or multiple myeloma undergoing autologous transplant were enrolled in the trial.

Checkpoint therapy was initiated 14 to 28 days after autologous transplant, and ipilimumab was administered at 1 mg/kg intravenously on day 1 of selected weeks. Nivolumab was given at 3 mg/kg intravenously on day 1 of weeks 1, 4, 7, 10, and every two weeks through week 26. This Phase Ib clinical trial tested ipilimumab plus nivolumab, a combined checkpoint inhibition, as consolidation after autologous stem cell transplantation. On the study overall, not on this receptor specifically: The authors concluded that combined checkpoint inhibition appeared tolerable when used as consolidation after transplant. The authors stated that profiles of the T cell receptor repertoire, regulatory T cell phenotype and gut microbiota provided a biologic rationale for studying this approach further.

Turning to this clone: It has no known antigen specificity. Base-call qualities are not available, and no considerably larger clone is one nucleotide away.

The library was obtained by the immunoSEQ multiplex PCR assay. Sourced from immuneACCESS, this table was stored by TCRdb with only in-frame sequences that have V and J called. A share of the clones is absent; for the studies checked, an unresolved V gene accounts for under half, and the remainder has no known explanation. Across this sample there are about 2,200 clones, with around four fifths seen only once. Jointly, the top ten make up roughly 50% of the sample. The germline V gene supplies CDR1 KGHSH and CDR2 LQKENI. Its CDR3 holds 13 amino acids, cysteine through phenylalanine. Only the CDR3 DNA stays, 39 bases, in frame from base 1. Relative to germline, V is 4 bases shorter and J is 3 bases shorter, with 10 bases between their ends.

The chain is assembled from TRBV18 and TRBJ2-7; no D gene call is confident. The specimen was PBMCs, collected in a trial of ipilimumab plus nivolumab as post-transplant consolidation. This clonotype was obtained from a male donor with multiple myeloma. At the DNA level, the sequence is TGTGCCAGCTCACTTCCGGGCCTCTACGAGCAGTACTTC. It codes for CASSLPGLYEQYF.